This T cell receptor beta chain was recovered during a study of shared clonotypes between healthy human individuals. Data came from immunoSEQ multiplex PCR; TCRdb stores just in-frame clones and leaves some out. The sample records over 800,000 clones, approximately 92% being singletons. As defined, naive CD8 cells were CD45RO-negative and positively selected for CCR7, with terminally differentiated effector memory CD45RA+ cells excluded. V lost 0 bases and J lost 2, with 14 bases in between. Per germline, CDR1 SGHTA and CDR2 FQGNSA. The CDR3 length is 17 residues. The sequencing input was naive CD8+ T cells sorted from blood. The source of this sequence is a man aged 25-45 years in good health. The V and J genes are TRBV7-2 and TRBJ2-1, with D perhaps given as TRBD1 or TRBD2 (5 bases each). CDR3 DNA: TGTGCCAGCAGCTTAGCTGTAGGGACGAGCCCCTACAATGAGCAGTTCTTC. Its protein is CASSLAVGTSPYNEQFF. Combining the CDR3 with reference TRBV7-2 and TRBJ2-1 gives the whole variable domain GAGVSQSPSNKVTEKGKDVELRCDPISGHTALYWYRQSLGQGLEFLIYFQGNSAPDKSGLPSDRFSAERTGGSVSTLTIQRTQQEDSAVYLCASSLAVGTSPYNEQFFGPGTRLTVL.